These T cell receptor beta chains were read from a single sample in a study of T-cell memory formation after mild COVID-19. TCRdb re-called the 5' RACE reads through MiXCR, storing one row per CDR3 protein. Altogether around 130,000 distinct CDR3 sequences are present, 11% to 15% being singletons, with the ten largest covering roughly 28%. Sequences were obtained from PBMCs or a T cell subset sorted from them (not recorded which). These receptors were taken from an adult woman who had mild COVID-19 (a few samples of this study predate the infection). Cell type and time point are not known. Each CDR3 is given with its conserved first and last residue. The D gene is left open where the match is weak.

CATSDARGEQYF TRBJ2-7 - TRBV24-1
CASSSLGTAKYNEQFF TRBJ2-1 TRBD1 TRBV7-9
CASSLDPGSEETQYF TRBJ2-5 - TRBV7-6
CSVGEGWNTEAFF TRBJ1-1 - TRBV29-1
CASSQGLAGVWSGNEQFF TRBJ2-1 TRBD2 TRBV7-8
CAWRIWEPLSYEQYF TRBJ2-7 - TRBV30
CATSRTDRVAEKLFF TRBJ1-4 TRBD1 TRBV15
CASSSRGHTEAFF TRBJ1-1 - TRBV7-9
CSVVGQRDKPYEQYF TRBJ2-7 - TRBV29-1
CASSPTGTGYNEQFF TRBJ2-1 - TRBV3-1
CASSVAGAGDGYTF TRBJ1-2 - TRBV9
CASSITASGRVGQFF TRBJ2-1 TRBD2 TRBV19
CASSGGEGQPQHF TRBJ1-5 - TRBV25-1
CATSDGGGGVFHEQYF TRBJ2-7 - TRBV24-1
CASSPGFDSYEQYF TRBJ2-7 - TRBV5-1
CASSLASAGGGDTGELFF TRBJ2-2 TRBD2 TRBV7-8
CSARDRGNSPLHF TRBJ1-6 - TRBV20-1
CASSLNAGDALAGTSSYEQYF TRBJ2-7 TRBD2 TRBV5-1
CSARDRKAPGRYYNSPLHF TRBJ1-6 - TRBV20-1
CSARDLLIGNTIYF TRBJ1-3 - TRBV20-1
CASSPPFTDTQYF TRBJ2-3 - TRBV6-5
CATSGVTNYGYTF TRBJ1-2 - TRBV15
CASNGQKSSYEQYF TRBJ2-7 - TRBV7-9
CASSVGLAGVTDTQYF TRBJ2-3 TRBD2 TRBV9
CSVEWGEQFF TRBJ2-1 - TRBV29-1
CSVEDWGQGGLQETQYF TRBJ2-5 TRBD1 TRBV29-1
CASSYRQPEAFF TRBJ1-1 - TRBV7-9
CASSSGLAANTGELFF TRBJ2-2 TRBD2 TRBV7-3
CASSFSWNEQFF TRBJ2-1 - TRBV12-3/TRBV12-4
CASSDLLTLSGANVLTF TRBJ2-6 - TRBV2
CASSDGRNYGYTF TRBJ1-2 - TRBV7-9
CASSQDSGTVFNEKLFF TRBJ1-4 - TRBV4-1
CSARAWIDYGYTF TRBJ1-2 - TRBV20-1
CASSEDRDYAYEQYF TRBJ2-7 TRBD2 TRBV6-2/TRBV6-3
CASSDSGTGGNTEAFF TRBJ1-1 TRBD1 TRBV6-4
CASSHSLMTSSYNSPLHF TRBJ1-6 - TRBV7-9
CSARDILAQTSTDTQYF TRBJ2-3 - TRBV20-1
CSVESPQFDTSYEQYF TRBJ2-7 - TRBV29-1
CASSLYRTKTEAFF TRBJ1-1 - TRBV27
CASSPSWAKNIQYF TRBJ2-4 - TRBV3-1
CAISESDSEQFF TRBJ2-1 - TRBV10-3
CAWRPTSGGYNEQFF TRBJ2-1 TRBD2 TRBV30
CASSIGTHLPNYGYTF TRBJ1-2 - TRBV12-3/TRBV12-4
CASTPGSGRYNEQFF TRBJ2-1 TRBD2 TRBV7-6
CASSPTAERGPQGEQFF TRBJ2-1 TRBD2 TRBV9
CASSPLRGPSYEQYF TRBJ2-7 - TRBV4-1
CASSLGAGTGTEAFF TRBJ1-1 - TRBV5-6
CASSSTSGRAKNIQYF TRBJ2-4 TRBD2 TRBV12-3/TRBV12-4
CASSPETGGFDEQYF TRBJ2-7 TRBD1 TRBV7-9
CSIWGQGDHGYTF TRBJ1-2 TRBD1 TRBV29-1
CASSGFPEANNEQFF TRBJ2-1 - TRBV9
CASSLGHRDTSYNEQFF TRBJ2-1 - TRBV7-2
CASRQRRQRTPLHF TRBJ1-6 - TRBV6-6
CASAGGTGGYEQYF TRBJ2-7 TRBD1 TRBV28